The subject of this entry is one T cell receptor beta chain. Its antigen is unidentified. The junction shows a germline mismatch at one end, possibly a read error. This sample is drawn from a study of T cells in Graves' hyperthyroidism and ophthalmopathy. Germline V gene lookup returns CDR1 SGHAT and CDR2 FQDESV (reference sequence). This CDR3 spans 13 amino acids. Together with thyroid ultrasound, orbital computed tomography, serum thyroxine and TRAb, clinical symptoms were used for diagnoses. Notes on the study in general: Ophthalmopathy and stable hyperthyroidism were separated by a 13 V-J model. Most thyroid clonotypes expanded above 0.001 appeared in blood too.

Amplified TCR beta CDR3 regions came from RNA transcripts. HTBI primers were employed in a first-round RT-PCR of the TCR CDR3. TCRdb re-called the multiplex PCR reads with MiXCR, one entry per CDR3 protein. The sample yields some 600,000 distinct CDR3 sequences, roughly 14% seen once. The V and J genes are TRBV11-1 and TRBJ2-1; D possibly matches TRBD1 or TRBD2 (5 bases each). The sequence came from a woman under 40 with Graves' hyperthyroidism that later progressed to Graves' ophthalmopathy. The sample taken for sequencing was blood. The CDR3 is CASRLGEMNEQFF. In DNA, the CDR3 is TGTGCCAGCCGCTTGGGGGAGATGAATGAGCAGTTCTTC.